This T cell receptor (beta chain) was recovered during a study of T cells after yellow fever vaccination. The germline CDR1 and CDR2 sequences are MNHEY and SMNVEV (reference sequence). Trimming pared 4 bases from V and 0 bases from J, leaving 7 bases between. The CDR3 is made up of 15 amino acids. For TCR, cDNA came from 5'RACE template switching, which added a universal primer site and UMIs. TCRdb called the 5' RACE reads again in MiXCR, with one record for every CDR3 protein. The profile shows over 150,000 distinct CDR3 sequences, 5.5% to 7.5% of them singletons. The V call is TRBV27, the J call TRBJ2-6, with no clear D. The TCR comes from a man between 18 and 35 years old who received the YFV17D yellow fever vaccine. Sequences were derived from CD4+ T cells sorted from PBMCs, sampled less than 6 days after the first yellow fever vaccination. The CDR3 region has the DNA TGTGCCAGCAGTTCAATAAGCTCTGGGGCCAACGTCCTGACTTTC. The encoded protein is CASSSISSGANVLTF.